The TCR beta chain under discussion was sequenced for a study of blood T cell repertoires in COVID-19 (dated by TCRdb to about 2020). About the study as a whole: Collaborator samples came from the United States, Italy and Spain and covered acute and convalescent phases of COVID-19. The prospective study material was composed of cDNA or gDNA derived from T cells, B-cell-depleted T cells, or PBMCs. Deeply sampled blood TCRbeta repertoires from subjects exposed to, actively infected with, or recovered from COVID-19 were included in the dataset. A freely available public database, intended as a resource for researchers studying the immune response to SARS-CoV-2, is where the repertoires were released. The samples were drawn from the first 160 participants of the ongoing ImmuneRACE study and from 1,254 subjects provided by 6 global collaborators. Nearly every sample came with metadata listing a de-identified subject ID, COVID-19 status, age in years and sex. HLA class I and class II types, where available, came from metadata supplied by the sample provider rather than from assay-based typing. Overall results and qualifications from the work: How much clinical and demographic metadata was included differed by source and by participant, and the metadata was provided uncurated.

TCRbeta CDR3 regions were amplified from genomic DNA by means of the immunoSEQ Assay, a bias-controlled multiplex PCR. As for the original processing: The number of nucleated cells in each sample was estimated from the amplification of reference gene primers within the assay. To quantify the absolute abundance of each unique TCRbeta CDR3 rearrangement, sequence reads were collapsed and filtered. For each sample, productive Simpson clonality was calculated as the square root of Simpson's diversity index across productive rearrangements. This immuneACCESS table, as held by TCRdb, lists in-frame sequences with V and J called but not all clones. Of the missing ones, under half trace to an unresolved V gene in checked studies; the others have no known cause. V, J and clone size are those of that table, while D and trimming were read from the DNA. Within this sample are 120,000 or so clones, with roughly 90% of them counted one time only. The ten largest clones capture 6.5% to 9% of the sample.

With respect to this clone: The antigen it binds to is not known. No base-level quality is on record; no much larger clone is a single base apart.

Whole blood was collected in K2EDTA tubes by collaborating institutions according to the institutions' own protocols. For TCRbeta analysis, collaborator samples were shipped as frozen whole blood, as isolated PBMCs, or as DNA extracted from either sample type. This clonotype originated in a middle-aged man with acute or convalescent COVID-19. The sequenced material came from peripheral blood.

The CDR3 protein is CATWDILSNQPQHF. The nucleotides read TGTGCCACCTGGGACATTCTTAGCAATCAGCCCCAGCATTTT. This sequence uses TRBV19 and TRBJ1-5, and the D gene may be TRBD1, 6 bases matching. The CDR3 contains 14 residues, cysteine and phenylalanine counted. Left in the record is the CDR3 DNA by itself, 42 bases read in frame from the first base. The germline V gene (reference sequence) specifies LNHDA as CDR1 and SQIVND as CDR2. Trimming costs V 10 bases and J 0 bases, and their ends lie 13 bases apart.